This T cell receptor beta chain is drawn from a study of PD-L1 blockade in urothelial cancer. Study summary: The authors examined blood 3 weeks (second dose) and 6 weeks after treatment start.

This CDR3 comprises 14 residues. Germline V lookup: CDR1 SGHNT, CDR2 YYREEE (reference sequence). The V and J ends lost 0 bases and 4 bases respectively, with 9 bases between them. This sample's time point: peripheral blood 6 weeks after treatment start. The study enrolled patients with locally advanced or metastatic urothelial carcinoma. Libraries were prepared by immunoSEQ multiplex PCR; TCRdb keeps only in-frame clonotypes and omits some of them. The sample carries about 120,000 clones, 85% to 90% recorded once. The rearrangement joins TRBV5-4 to TRBJ2-3; D gene uncertain. The clonotype originates from a man in his 60s with urothelial cancer. The specimen was PBMCs, collected around atezolizumab (anti-PD-L1) treatment. The CDR3 coding sequence is TGTGCCAGCAGCTTGGGTTGGCCCCCAGATACGCAGTATTTT. Amino acids: CASSLGWPPDTQYF. Using reference TRBV5-4 and TRBJ2-3 for the parts outside the CDR3, the full variable domain is ETGVTQSPTHLIKTRGQQVTLRCSSQSGHNTVSWYQQALGQGPQFIFQYYREEENGRGNFPPRFSGLQFPNYSSELNVNALELDDSALYLCASSLGWPPDTQYFGPGTRLTVL.